The rows below give T cell receptor beta chains drawn from one sample of a study. TCRdb re-called the 5' RACE reads with MiXCR, one entry per CDR3 protein. The table records tens of thousands of distinct CDR3 sequences, 15% to 20% of them present only once. The specimen sequenced was naive CD4+ T cells sorted from blood. The receptors stem from a female donor with breast cancer. The CDR3 runs from the conserved cysteine through the conserved F or W. A D gene is named only where the DNA matches it firmly. Where a row states a size, it is once, few, many or the class of an expanded clone; other rows omit it.

j_call clone_size v_call d_call cdr3_nt cdr3_aa
TRBJ2-1 many TRBV5-1 TRBD1 TGCGCCAGCAGCCAGGGACAGGTACAAGGTGAGCAGTTCTTC CASSQGQVQGEQFF
TRBJ1-1 . TRBV7-2 . TGTGCCAGCAGCTTCTCCAGGACGAACACTGAAGCTTTCTTT CASSFSRTNTEAFF
TRBJ2-7 few TRBV12-3/TRBV12-4 . TGTGCCAGCAGTTTAACTTCAGGGTCCGAGCAGTACTTC CASSLTSGSEQYF
TRBJ1-2 many TRBV20-1 . TGCAGTGCTAGGATAGGGTCTAGTTATGGCTACACCTTC CSARIGSSYGYTF
TRBJ1-6 many TRBV12-3/TRBV12-4 . TGTGCCAGCAGTTTTTCCAGATTATTCAATTCACCCCTCCACTTT CASSFSRLFNSPLHF
TRBJ2-1 . TRBV5-1 TRBD2 TGCGCCAGCAGCTTAGATCCCAGCGGGAGAGGGAATGAGCAGTTCTTC CASSLDPSGRGNEQFF
TRBJ2-3 few TRBV29-1 TRBD2 TGCAGCGTTGAAGGCAAAAGCGGGGGTATCACAGATACGCAGTATTTT CSVEGKSGGITDTQYF
TRBJ2-5 few TRBV7-9 . TGTGCCAGCAGCTTAGGAGGGGTAGAGACCCAGTACTTC CASSLGGVETQYF
TRBJ2-5 few TRBV9 . TGTGCCAGCAGCGTAGAGGAGGGGTACCAAGAGACCCAGTACTTC CASSVEEGYQETQYF
TRBJ2-2 . TRBV20-1 TRBD1 TGCAGTGCTAGAGAGACAGGGAAATGGAACACCGGGGAGCTGTTTTTT CSARETGKWNTGELFF
TRBJ2-6 few TRBV5-1 TRBD1 TGCGCCAGCAGCTTCAGACAGGGAAGCTACGGGGCCAACGTCCTGACTTTC CASSFRQGSYGANVLTF
TRBJ1-1 few TRBV27 . TGTGCCAGCAGTTTTACTCCGGGAACTGAAGCTTTCTTT CASSFTPGTEAFF
TRBJ2-7 few TRBV28 TRBD1 TGTGCCAGCAGTTTAAGTGGGGACAGGGGTCACGAGCAGTACTTC CASSLSGDRGHEQYF
TRBJ2-3 many TRBV20-1 . TGCACCGCACTTGGAAACACAGATACGCAGTATTTT CTALGNTDTQYF
TRBJ2-1 . TRBV7-2 . TGTGCCAGCAGCTCCGACCGGGGGTCCTACAATGAGCAGTTCTTC CASSSDRGSYNEQFF
TRBJ2-2 . TRBV7-2 TRBD1 TGTGCCAGCAGCATCCGGACAGGGGGCAGCGGGGAGCTGTTTTTT CASSIRTGGSGELFF
TRBJ2-5 many TRBV7-2 TRBD2 TGTGCCAGCAGCCCGGGACTAGTCGAGTCCGAGACCCAGTACTTC CASSPGLVESETQYF
TRBJ1-1 . TRBV3-1 . TGTGCCAGCAGCCAAGGAGGGGGGGGTACTCGGGGAGCTTTCTTT CASSQGGGGTRGAFF
TRBJ1-4 many TRBV6-1 . TGTGCCAGCACCGCGAGGGCTGAAAAACTGTTTTTT CASTARAEKLFF
TRBJ2-1 . TRBV5-1 . TGCGCCAGCAGCTTGGGTAGGGTGTCCTACAATGAGCAGTTCTTC CASSLGRVSYNEQFF
TRBJ2-7 many TRBV10-3 . TGTGCCATCGGGGTAGACACTAACCGCTACGAGCAGTACTTC CAIGVDTNRYEQYF
TRBJ2-3 many TRBV9 TRBD2 TGTGCCAGCAGCGTAGCAAGCGGGAGGGCCCCGACAGATACGCAGTATTTT CASSVASGRAPTDTQYF
TRBJ2-6 many TRBV10-3 . TGTGCCATCAGTCCTCGGGCCGGCGACTCTGGGGCCAACGTCCTGACTTTC CAISPRAGDSGANVLTF
TRBJ1-1 few TRBV20-1 . TGCAGTGCTAGAGATCCCCGGGCTAACACTGAAGCTTTCTTT CSARDPRANTEAFF
TRBJ1-1 . TRBV5-1 . TGCGCCAGCAGCTTGGCCGGAGGGGTACGGACTGAAGCTTTCTTT CASSLAGGVRTEAFF
TRBJ1-4 many TRBV6-2/TRBV6-3 . TGTGCCAGTTCGGACCCTGCAACTAATGAAAAACTGTTTTTT CASSDPATNEKLFF
TRBJ2-7 few TRBV5-1 . TGCGCCAGCAGCTTGGGAGTCGGTTCCCTCTACGAGCAGTACTTC CASSLGVGSLYEQYF
TRBJ1-1 many TRBV7-9 . TGTGCCAGCGATACTTTCATGGTCACTGAAGCTTTCTTT CASDTFMVTEAFF